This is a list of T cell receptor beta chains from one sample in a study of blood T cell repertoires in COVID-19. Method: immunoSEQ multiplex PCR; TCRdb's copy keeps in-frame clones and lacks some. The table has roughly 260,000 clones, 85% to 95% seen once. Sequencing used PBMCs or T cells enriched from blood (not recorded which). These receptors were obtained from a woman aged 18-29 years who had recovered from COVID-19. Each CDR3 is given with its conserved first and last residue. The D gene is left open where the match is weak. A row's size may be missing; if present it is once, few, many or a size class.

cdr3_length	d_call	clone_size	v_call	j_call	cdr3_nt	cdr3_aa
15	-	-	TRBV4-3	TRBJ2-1	TGCGCCAGCAGCCAAGATCGATGGGGCTTCAATGAGCAGTTCTTC	CASSQDRWGFNEQFF
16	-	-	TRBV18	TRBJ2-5	TGTGCCAGCTCACCACCGGGCAGGAGGTACCAAGAGACCCAGTACTTC	CASSPPGRRYQETQYF
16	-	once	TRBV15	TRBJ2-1	TGTGCCACCAGCAGAGATCGTGGGGGCCGGCTATCTGAGCAGTTCTTC	CATSRDRGGRLSEQFF
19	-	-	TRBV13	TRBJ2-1	TGTGCCAGCAGCTTAGCCTGGGCGAGGCGGGACAGAGACCCCTATGAGCAGTTCTTC	CASSLAWARRDRDPYEQFF
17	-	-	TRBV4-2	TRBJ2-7	TGTGCCAGCACCCCACCTCTTGGCGGGACGCTTTGTTACGAGCAGTACTTC	CASTPPLGGTLCYEQYF
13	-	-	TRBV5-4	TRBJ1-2	TGTGCCAGCTACCGGGGGGGAGGTTATGGCTACACCTTC	CASYRGGGYGYTF
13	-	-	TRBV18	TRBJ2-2	TGTGCCAGCTCACCAAGGCCGGGTTCGGAGCTGTTTTTT	CASSPRPGSELFF
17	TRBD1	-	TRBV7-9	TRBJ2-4	TGTGCCAGCAGCTTAGCCGCCGGGGACAGGACCAAAAACATTCAGTACTTC	CASSLAAGDRTKNIQYF
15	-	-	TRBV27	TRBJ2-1	TGTGCCAGCAAAAGGGTAGCGACCCAGAACAATGAGCAGTTCTTC	CASKRVATQNNEQFF
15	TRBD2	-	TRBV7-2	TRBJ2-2	TGTGCCAGCAGCCAGACTAGCGGGAGGGCCGGGGAGCTGTTTTTT	CASSQTSGRAGELFF
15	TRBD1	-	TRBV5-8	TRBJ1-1	TGTGCCAGCAGCCCCCGACAGGGGTTGAACACTGAAGCTTTCTTT	CASSPRQGLNTEAFF
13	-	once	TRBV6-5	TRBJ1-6	TGTGCCGGAGGGCTGGGTAGGGGTTCACCCCTCCACTTT	CAGGLGRGSPLHF
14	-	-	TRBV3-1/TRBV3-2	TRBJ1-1	TGTGCCAGCAGCCAAAGCAGGGTGGGGACTGAAGCTTTCTTT	CASSQSRVGTEAFF
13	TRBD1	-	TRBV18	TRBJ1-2	TGTGCCAGCTCACCAGAGGGGGCTCATGGCTACACCTTC	CASSPEGAHGYTF
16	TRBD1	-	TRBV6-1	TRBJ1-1	TGTGCCAGCAGTGATGGGACAGGGGCCCCGAACACTGAAGCTTTCTTT	CASSDGTGAPNTEAFF
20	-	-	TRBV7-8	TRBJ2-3	TGTGCCAGCAGCTTAGTTCGGCGGTCGGGAGCGACCACCTACACAGATACGCAGTATTTT	CASSLVRRSGATTYTDTQYF
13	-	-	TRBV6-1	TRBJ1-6	TGTGCCAGCAGTGATACAGTCGGTTCACCCCTCCACTTT	CASSDTVGSPLHF
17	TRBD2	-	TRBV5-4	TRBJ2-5	TGTGCCAGCAGCTTGAAGACTAGCGGGGGGCCCCAAGAGACCCAGTACTTC	CASSLKTSGGPQETQYF
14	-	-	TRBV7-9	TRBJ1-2	TGTGCCAGCAGCCCCCTAGACGACGGCTATGGCTACACCTTC	CASSPLDDGYGYTF
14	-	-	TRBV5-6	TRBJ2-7	TGTGCCAGCAGCTTTGGGACTTTGTGGTACGAGCAGTACTTC	CASSFGTLWYEQYF
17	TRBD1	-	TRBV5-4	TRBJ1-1	TGTGCCAGCAGCTTGGTCACCTTCTCTTCAGGGGGTTATGAAGCTTTCTTT	CASSLVTFSSGGYEAFF